The source of this T cell receptor (beta chain) is a study of blood T cell repertoires in COVID-19. The overall study: Sources were T cells, B-cell-depleted T cells, or PBMCs; the material itself was cDNA or gDNA.

Source study methods: From reference gene primer amplification, estimates of nucleated cell counts were derived. Profiling relied on immunoSEQ multiplex PCR, and the TCRdb table lists in-frame clones only, not all of them. D and trimming come from the DNA, and the V and J calls and clone size come from that table. The profile shows 250,000 or so clones, just under 90% of them singletons. The V and J ends lost 6 bases and 1 base respectively, with 12 bases between them. Germline loops: CDR1 MDHEN, CDR2 SYDVKM. The CDR3 is made up of 14 amino acids. Sequencing was done on a sample of PBMCs or T cells enriched from blood (not recorded which). This receptor was obtained from a woman aged 25-40 years with acute COVID-19. V and J are TRBV28 and TRBJ1-1, with a tentative D call TRBD1 (6 bases). The CDR3 DNA is TGTGCCAGCAGCTGGACAGTTAGGAACACTGAAGCTTTCTTT. Translation gives CASSWTVRNTEAFF.